This record looks at one T cell receptor (beta chain) sequence and its context. Antigen specificity is unknown. Treatment defined: about 20 received Ad26.COV2.S at low or high dose, single or two shots; about 5 received placebo; per-sample allocation not given. After the first vaccine or placebo injection, samples were drawn on day 63. Germline loops: CDR1 SGHTA, CDR2 FQGNSA. Trimming pared 4 bases from V and 0 bases from J, leaving 13 bases between. This CDR3 contains 16 residues. The sample originates from a study of Ad26.COV2.S vaccination and SARS-CoV-2 variants. Across the study: Donor was one of the participants in the Ad26.COV2.S arm of the COV1001 trial.

Some clones are missing from TCRdb's copy, which holds only in-frame ones; the method was immunoSEQ multiplex PCR. The sample consists of over 400,000 clones, 80% to 90% of them appearing once. Findings and limits, study-wide: Researchers reported similar non-spike TCR breadth in vaccine and placebo recipients.

This TCR was recovered from a person between 18 and 60 years old who received the Ad26.COV2.S COVID-19 vaccine or a placebo. This chain uses TRBV7-2 with TRBJ2-1; a possible D gene is TRBD1 (5 bases). The input for sequencing was peripheral blood, taken in a trial of Ad26.COV2.S vaccine versus placebo. CDR3 DNA sequence: TGTGCCAGCAGCTCACCCGGGCAGGGCTCCTACAATGAGCAGTTCTTC. The encoded protein is CASSSPGQGSYNEQFF.